Listed here are 15 T cell receptor beta chains from one sample, sequenced in a study of identifying expanded T cells in peripheral blood. Generated by immunoSEQ multiplex PCR, the TCRdb table keeps only in-frame clones and is missing some. The table shows approximately 100,000 clones, with approximately 90% occurring only once. Material for sequencing was blood. The source is a person aged 18-69 years in good health.

This sequence joins TRBV7-9 and TRBJ2-7; possible D gene TRBD1, 6 bases. This CDR3 has 14 residues. V lost 5 bases and J lost 2, with 13 bases in between. Per the germline V gene, CDR1 is SEHNR and CDR2 is FQNEAQ (reference sequence). The CDR3 reads CASSNSPGAYEQYF. The CDR3 bases are TGTGCCAGCAGCAACAGTCCAGGGGCCTACGAGCAGTACTTC.

J is TRBJ2-7 and V is TRBV25-1; 9 bases agree with TRBD1. J was trimmed by 2 bases and V by 6 bases; bases with no gene match: 8. The CDR3 length is 15 residues. Looked up from germline, CDR1 is MGHDK and CDR2 is SYGVNS. The CDR3 reads CASSPRTGETYEQYF. DNA of the CDR3: TGTGCCAGCAGCCCGCGGACAGGGGAAACCTACGAGCAGTACTTC.

The chain combines TRBV2 with TRBJ1-1, with a tentative D call TRBD1 (5 bases). The V and J ends lost 4 bases and 6 bases respectively, with 12 bases between them. The V gene's germline CDR1 is SNHLY and CDR2 FYNNEI. The CDR3 is 13 amino acids. The DNA for the CDR3 is TGTGCCAGCAGTGGATCAGGGCGGGCTGAAGCTTTCTTT. Amino acids: CASSGSGRAEAFF.

J is TRBJ1-3 and V is TRBV18; D is unresolved. Trimming shortened V by 3 bases and J by 0 bases, and 12 bases separated the two germline ends. The V gene's germline CDR1 is KGHSH and CDR2 LQKENI. CDR3 length equals 16 residues. The CDR3 region has the DNA TGTGCCAGCTCACCTGGACCGATCCCCTCTGGAAACACCATATATTTT. It codes for CASSPGPIPSGNTIYF.

The genes are TRBV7-2 and TRBJ1-6; D ambiguous. V was cut by 7 bases and J by 6 bases, with 16 bases left in between. In germline, CDR1 is SGHTA, CDR2 FQGNSA. The CDR3 loop spans 15 amino acids. DNA of the CDR3: TGTGCCAGCAACACCCAACGGGATGGTAATTCACCCCTCCACTTT. Translating gives CASNTQRDGNSPLHF.

The chain combines TRBV18 with TRBJ2-3; D perhaps matches TRBD1 (6 bases). Germline CDR1 and CDR2: KGHSH and LQKENI. The CDR3 covers 14 residues. V was pared by 1 base and J by 4 bases, with 9 bases between. The chain's CDR3 is CASSPQQGADTQYF. CDR3 bases: TGTGCCAGCTCACCACAACAGGGAGCAGATACGCAGTATTTT.

The rearrangement joins TRBV7-2 to TRBJ1-2, with TRBD1 as a possible D gene (6 bases). V lost 1 base, J lost 8 bases, and 11 bases lay in between. This CDR3 region has 13 residues. Germline values: CDR1 SGHTA, CDR2 FQGNSA. The CDR3 DNA is TGTGCCAGCAGCTTAGAGCGGGGGCAAGGCTACACCTTC. Translated, it gives CASSLERGQGYTF.

This chain joins TRBV9 and TRBJ1-5, with TRBD1 identical over 8 bases. Germline CDR1 reads SGDLS; CDR2 reads YYNGEE. The V and J ends lost 3 bases and 8 bases, in that order; junction bases with no gene match: 7. This CDR3 has 14 amino acids. DNA of the CDR3: TGTGCCAGCAGCGCGGACAGGGCGGGGGAGCCCCAGCATTTT. The encoded protein is CASSADRAGEPQHF.

The chain links TRBV5-6 to TRBJ2-1; no clear D. Germline V gene lookup returns CDR1 SGHDT and CDR2 YYEEEE. The CDR3 has 16 amino acids. The V and J ends lost 0 bases and 3 bases respectively, with 13 bases between them. In nucleotides, the CDR3 is TGTGCCAGCAGCTTGGGATACTCCGGCGACTACAATGAGCAGTTCTTC. Protein product: CASSLGYSGDYNEQFF.

The CDR3 DNA follows: TGTGCCAGCAGCTTGCGCGGGGGGACACTCTACAATGAGCAGTTCTTC. It is translated as CASSLRGGTLYNEQFF. This chain joins TRBV5-4 and TRBJ2-1; 8 nucleotides agree with TRBD2. Trimming cost V 1 base and J 3 bases; bases outside gene matches: 6. The CDR3 length is 16 residues. Germline CDR1 reads SGHNT; CDR2 reads YYREEE (reference sequence).

The chain joins TRBV10-2 to TRBJ2-2; D is possibly TRBD2 (5 bases). Per germline, CDR1 WSHSY and CDR2 SAAADI. Trimming stripped 7 bases from V and 0 bases from J, with 18 bases between. The CDR3 totals 17 residues. CDR3 loop: CASTGTSSGPNTGELFF. The CDR3, as DNA: TGCGCCAGCACGGGCACTTCCAGCGGTCCGAACACCGGGGAGCTGTTTTTT.

In this sample, this clone turned up many times. This sequence joins TRBV28 and TRBJ1-1; TRBD1 is a possible D gene (5 bases). CDR1 is MDHEN, CDR2 SYDVKM, per germline. V lost 7 bases and J 5 bases, leaving 23 bases between the germline ends. The CDR3 spans 16 residues. CDR3 bases: TGTGCCAGCACTTCGACCGAGGGCGCCGAGGGGACTGAAGCTTTCTTT. As protein: CASTSTEGAEGTEAFF.

V gene TRBV19 combines with J gene TRBJ2-2, with TRBD2 as a possible D gene (5 bases). Trimming removed 7 bases at V and 3 bases at J, with 9 bases between. Per the germline V gene, CDR1 is LNHDA and CDR2 is SQIVND (reference sequence). The CDR3 sequence is 13 residues long. CDR3 amino acids: CASNDYDTGELFF. The DNA of the CDR3 is TGTGCCAGTAATGACTACGACACCGGGGAGCTGTTTTTT.

The rearrangement uses TRBV19 and TRBJ2-7; 11 bases are a match to TRBD2. CDR1 is LNHDA and CDR2 is SQIVND in the germline V gene (reference sequence). The CDR3 is 18 residues long. Trimming at V came to 2 bases and at J to 6 bases, leaving 15 bases not matched to a gene. The CDR3 here is CASSIQLAGGIGPFEQYF. The CDR3 DNA is TGTGCCAGTAGTATACAGCTAGCGGGGGGAATTGGCCCCTTCGAGCAGTACTTC.

This clone was recorded only once. The V and J genes are TRBV7-9 and TRBJ2-5; D call uncertain. The CDR3 is 13 residues long. Germline V gene data show CDR1 as SEHNR and CDR2 as FQNEAQ (reference sequence). V was pared by 3 bases and J by 0 bases, with 5 bases between. CDR3 loop: CASSFTDQETQYF. In DNA, the CDR3 is TGTGCCAGCAGCTTCACGGACCAAGAGACCCAGTACTTC.